The 11 T cell receptor beta chains in this list originate from one sample, sequenced in a study of cytomegalovirus exposure and HLA in healthy donors. The protocol was immunoSEQ multiplex PCR, while the TCRdb copy is restricted to in-frame clones and leaves out a portion. The repertoire consists of tens of thousands of clones, with roughly 88% occurring once and the leading ten covering roughly 6.7%. The sequenced sample consisted of PBMCs. The receptors were sampled from a woman aged 25 to 39 in good health and CMV-seronegative.

The J gene is TRBJ2-1, the V gene TRBV10-3; 7 nucleotides line up with TRBD1. CDR3 size: 15 residues. Trimming cost V 3 bases and J 8 bases; bases outside gene matches: 10. The germline gives CDR1 ENHRY, CDR2 SYGVKD. The CDR3 nucleotides are TGTGCCATCAGTGACACGACAGGGAAAGGGGATGAGCAGTTCTTC. It is translated as CAISDTTGKGDEQFF.

In DNA form, the CDR3 reads TGTGCCAGCAGTCCCGGTGGTGTAATCACTGAAGCTTTCTTT. It translates to CASSPGGVITEAFF. The chain joins TRBV28 to TRBJ1-1; no clear D gene. Trimming cost V 5 bases and J 4 bases, with 14 bases left between them. Germline CDR1 reads MDHEN; CDR2 reads SYDVKM. The CDR3 has 14 amino acids. Complete variable domain (other parts from reference TRBV28 and TRBJ1-1): DVKVTQSSRYLVKRTGEKVFLECVQDMDHENMFWYRQDPGLGLRLIYFSYDVKMKEKGDIPEGYSVSREKKERFSLILESASTNQTSMYLCASSPGGVITEAFFGQGTRLTVV.

This clone was seen a few times. The rearrangement uses TRBV11-2 and TRBJ2-1, with D possibly being TRBD1 (6 bases). The CDR3 has 14 residues. The V end was cut by 0 bases, the J end by 8 bases, with 11 bases between. Germline CDR1 and CDR2: SGHAT and FQNNGV. CDR3 amino acids: CASSLDHRVHEQFF. CDR3 nucleotide sequence: TGTGCCAGCAGCTTAGATCACAGGGTACATGAGCAGTTCTTC.

This clone has just one count. The chain recombines TRBV5-1 with TRBJ2-3; D is perhaps TRBD2 (7 bases). V lost 0 bases, J lost 3 bases, and 20 bases lay in between. The CDR3 consists of 18 residues. CDR1 SGHRS and CDR2 YFSETQ come from the germline V gene. The CDR3: CASSLGRTAERGTDTQYF. The CDR3 nucleotides are TGCGCCAGCAGCTTGGGTCGGACAGCCGAGCGGGGAACAGATACGCAGTATTTT. Full variable domain (outside the CDR3, taken from reference TRBV5-1 and TRBJ2-3): KAGVTQTPRYLIKTRGQQVTLSCSPISGHRSVSWYQQTPGQGLQFLFEYFSETQRNKGNFPGRFSGRQFSNSRSEMNVSTLELGDSALYLCASSLGRTAERGTDTQYFGPGTRLTVL.

This chain joins TRBV2 and TRBJ2-2; 8 nucleotides match TRBD1. Trimming removed 7 bases from V and 7 bases from J; junction bases left unmatched: 11. This CDR3 comprises 15 residues. Looked up from germline, CDR1 is SNHLY and CDR2 is FYNNEI. The CDR3 DNA follows: TGTGCCAGCAACGACCCGACAGGGGTTGGCGGGGAGCTGTTTTTT. Translation: CASNDPTGVGGELFF.

The chain joins TRBV7-9 to TRBJ1-4, with 7 nucleotides matching TRBD1. The junction had 5 bases not matched to a gene; V was cut back by 5 bases and J by 8 bases. Germline-derived CDR1 and CDR2 are SEHNR and FQNEAQ (reference sequence). The CDR3 contains 13 residues. The CDR3 region has the DNA TGTGCCAGCAGCCAACCGACAGGGGAAAAACTGTTTTTT. Protein sequence: CASSQPTGEKLFF.

Within the sample, this clone is medium-sized. The V call is TRBV4-3, the J call TRBJ2-1, with 9 bases matching TRBD2. The CDR3 is 18 residues long. The J segment lost 8 bases and the V segment lost 4 bases, leaving 18 bases of the junction unmatched. The germline gives CDR1 LGHNA, CDR2 YSLEER. The DNA of the CDR3 is TGCGCCAGCAGCCGTAGGTGGCCTAGCGGGATAGGATTCGATGAGCAGTTCTTC. Its translation: CASSRRWPSGIGFDEQFF.

The chain links TRBV18 to TRBJ1-2; D is perhaps TRBD1 (5 bases). Trimming removed 3 bases at V and 4 bases at J, with 15 bases between. Germline V CDR1 and CDR2: KGHSH, LQKENI. This CDR3 contains 15 residues. CDR3 protein: CASSPSDTVLYGYTF. The CDR3 nucleotides are TGTGCCAGCTCACCGTCGGACACGGTCCTCTATGGCTACACCTTC.

The gene calls are TRBV11-2 and TRBJ1-1; the match to TRBD1 covers 8 bases. From germline, CDR1 is SGHAT and CDR2 FQNNGV. J gave up 3 bases and V 5 bases, and 8 bases lay outside the gene matches. The CDR3 covers 15 residues. In nucleotides, the CDR3 is TGTGCCAGCAGCGTCACAGGGGGGGGGCACACTGAAGCTTTCTTT. Translating it yields CASSVTGGGHTEAFF.

The chain joins TRBV6-1 to TRBJ2-1; 7 nucleotides agree with TRBD2. V gave up 7 bases and J gave up 6 bases; unmatched junction bases: 9. The CDR3 has 14 residues. The V gene's germline CDR1 is MNHNS and CDR2 SASEGT. This CDR3 reads CASMATSVANEQFF. The DNA of the CDR3 is TGTGCCAGCATGGCTACTAGCGTGGCCAATGAGCAGTTCTTC.

The chain combines TRBV30 with TRBJ1-2; D is undetermined. Germline V gives CDR1 GTSNPN, CDR2 SVGIG (reference sequence). The CDR3 loop spans 11 amino acids. V lost 4 bases, J lost 10 bases, and 13 bases lay in between. Here the CDR3 reads CAWIGEGVYTF. The CDR3 region has the DNA TGTGCCTGGATTGGGGAGGGTGTCTACACCTTC.